This T cell receptor (beta chain) was profiled in a study of beta chain features in type 1 diabetes. Study observations and caveats: For Type 1 diabetes patients, all four CD4+ subsets carried TCRB CDR3s that were moderately but significantly shorter. When VDJ junctions were examined, type 1 diabetes patients showed fewer insertions and more deletions.

Turning to this clone: Its antigen remains unknown.

V was trimmed by 3 bases and J by 5 bases, leaving 20 bases between them. The CDR3 has 16 amino acids. CDR1 SGHRS and CDR2 YFSETQ come from the germline V gene. Expressed TCRB transcripts got sequenced, as all isolated RNA was reverse transcribed. This table comes from immunoSEQ multiplex PCR, and its TCRdb copy is limited to in-frame clones, with some not included. This repertoire shows over 40,000 clones, about 66% found once; its top ten account for around 1.7%. Sequenced: Tregs from blood. This receptor was taken from a man between 25 and 39 years old with type 1 diabetes. Some clones in this sample may be carry-over from other donors' samples. The gene calls are TRBV5-1 and TRBJ2-5, with D possibly matching TRBD2 (5 bases). The CDR3 loop reads CASSSRSDITGETQYF. In DNA, the CDR3 is TGCGCCAGCAGCTCCAGATCCGACATAACGGGGGAGACCCAGTACTTC.